The rows below give T cell receptor beta chains drawn from one sample of a study of blood T cell repertoires in COVID-19. Method: immunoSEQ multiplex PCR; TCRdb's copy keeps in-frame clones and lacks some. The repertoire has about 250,000 clones, 88% of them found once; the top ten carry about 6.7%. The source material was peripheral blood. The source is a woman in her twenties or thirties with COVID-19, enrolled during active disease. The CDR3 runs from the conserved cysteine through the conserved F or W. A D gene is named only where the DNA matches it firmly. Part of the rows lack a size; the others show once, few, many or a class for expanded clones.

d_call,cdr3_length,v_call,clone_size,j_call,cdr3_aa,cdr3_nt
NA,16,TRBV2,NA,TRBJ1-1,CASIPRDRASNTEAFF,TGTGCCAGCATACCCAGGGATCGGGCCTCCAACACTGAAGCTTTCTTT
TRBD1,14,TRBV11-2,once,TRBJ2-5,CASSFDRGRETQYF,TGTGCCAGCAGCTTCGACAGGGGACGGGAGACCCAGTACTTC
TRBD1,17,TRBV6-6,NA,TRBJ1-5,CASSLIFRQGGNQPQHF,TGTGCCAGCAGTCTCATTTTTAGACAGGGAGGCAATCAGCCCCAGCATTTT
NA,13,TRBV27,NA,TRBJ1-5,CASSLSPRSSPHF,TGTGCCAGCAGTTTATCTCCACGGTCTAGTCCGCATTTT
TRBD1,15,TRBV7-2,NA,TRBJ2-5,CASSPGSRGQETQYF,TGTGCCAGCAGCCCAGGGAGCAGGGGGCAAGAGACCCAGTACTTC
TRBD1,16,TRBV7-2,NA,TRBJ2-2,CASSPSDRQNTGELFF,TGTGCCAGCAGCCCTTCGGACAGGCAAAACACCGGGGAGCTGTTTTTT
NA,12,TRBV18,NA,TRBJ2-2,CASSLATGELFF,TGTGCCAGCTCACTGGCCACCGGGGAGCTGTTTTTT
TRBD1,17,TRBV4-1,NA,TRBJ1-2,CASSQKINTGGSGGYTF,TGCGCCAGCAGCCAGAAAATTAACACAGGGGGCAGCGGAGGCTACACCTTC
TRBD2,17,TRBV4-2,NA,TRBJ2-7,CASSQGTSGDDIYLQYF,TGTGCCAGCAGCCAAGGGACTAGCGGGGATGATATCTACTTGCAGTACTTC
TRBD1,14,TRBV7-8,NA,TRBJ1-2,CASSSKTGGYGYTF,TGTGCCAGCAGCTCAAAAACAGGGGGCTATGGCTACACCTTC
NA,13,TRBV6-6,NA,TRBJ1-5,CASSFGEAQPQHF,TGTGCCAGCAGTTTCGGGGAGGCTCAGCCCCAGCATTTT
NA,14,TRBV7-2,NA,TRBJ2-1,CASGAGRSYNEQFF,TGTGCCAGCGGGGCAGGACGGTCCTACAATGAGCAGTTCTTC
NA,13,TRBV2,NA,TRBJ1-1,CASSEQGNTEAFF,TGTGCCAGCAGTGAACAGGGAAACACTGAAGCTTTCTTT
NA,14,TRBV10-3,NA,TRBJ1-1,CAISERSGGTEAFF,TGTGCCATCAGTGAGAGAAGCGGTGGGACTGAAGCTTTCTTT
NA,12,TRBV6-4,NA,TRBJ2-3,CASSDGGPTQYF,TGTGCCAGCAGTGACGGAGGCCCCACGCAGTATTTT
TRBD2,14,TRBV6-5,NA,TRBJ2-3,CASRLAGGTDTQYF,TGTGCCAGCAGGCTAGCGGGAGGCACAGATACGCAGTATTTT
NA,15,TRBV4-3,NA,TRBJ2-3,CASSQDDSLTDTQYF,TGCGCCAGCAGCCAAGATGACAGTCTCACAGATACGCAGTATTTT
NA,16,TRBV19,NA,TRBJ2-4,CASRQGGGRAKNIQYF,TGTGCCAGCCGCCAGGGGGGCGGTAGGGCCAAAAACATTCAGTACTTC
TRBD2,13,TRBV29-1,NA,TRBJ2-3,CSLIAGAEDTQYF,TGCAGCCTCATAGCGGGAGCAGAAGATACGCAGTATTTT
NA,14,TRBV2,NA,TRBJ2-1,CARDLKQGWDEQFF,TGTGCCAGGGATCTTAAGCAGGGGTGGGATGAGCAGTTCTTC
NA,15,TRBV6-2/TRBV6-3,NA,TRBJ1-5,CASSFTQGFNQPQHF,TGTGCCAGCAGTTTTACTCAGGGATTCAATCAGCCCCAGCATTTT
NA,15,TRBV2,NA,TRBJ1-5,CASTREGPGDQPQHF,TGTGCCAGCACCCGAGAGGGGCCAGGGGATCAGCCCCAGCATTTT
TRBD1,14,TRBV18,NA,TRBJ1-1,CASSPRDRGTEAFF,TGTGCCAGCTCACCAAGGGACAGGGGTACTGAAGCTTTCTTT
NA,15,TRBV14,NA,TRBJ1-2,CASSPTVKDPYGYTF,TGTGCCAGCAGCCCAACAGTCAAAGACCCCTATGGCTACACCTTC
NA,13,TRBV10-2,NA,TRBJ2-5,CASSREYEETQYF,TGCGCCAGCAGCCGGGAATATGAAGAGACCCAGTACTTC
NA,14,TRBV10-3,NA,TRBJ2-2,CAISESSSTGELFF,TGTGCCATCAGTGAGTCTTCTAGCACCGGGGAGCTGTTTTTT
TRBD2,14,TRBV6-4,many,TRBJ2-3,CASATSGDTDTQYF,TGTGCCAGTGCAACTAGCGGGGACACAGATACGCAGTATTTT
NA,15,TRBV6-2/TRBV6-3,NA,TRBJ2-4,CASSYLPRPGDIQYF,TGTGCCAGCAGTTACCTTCCCCGGCCGGGGGACATTCAGTACTTC
TRBD1,15,TRBV6-5,NA,TRBJ2-1,CASSAGTGAAYEQFF,TGTGCCAGCAGCGCCGGGACAGGGGCGGCTTATGAGCAGTTCTTC
TRBD1,15,TRBV19,NA,TRBJ1-3,CASRKQGAQGNTIYF,TGTGCCAGTAGAAAACAGGGGGCGCAGGGAAACACCATATATTTT
NA,15,TRBV18,once,TRBJ1-2,CATSPDGTLGHGYTF,TGTGCCACTTCACCAGACGGGACACTCGGGCATGGCTACACCTTC
TRBD1,12,TRBV2,NA,TRBJ1-2,CASSRGQRVPTF,TGTGCCAGCAGCCGGGGACAGCGGGTGCCTACCTTC